Listed below are T cell receptor beta chains from one sample, sequenced in a study of blood T cell repertoires in COVID-19. The repertoire was sequenced with immunoSEQ multiplex PCR; TCRdb's copy has only in-frame clones and lacks some. The table lists about 100,000 clones, just over 85% of them singletons. Sequenced sample: PBMCs or T cells enriched from blood (not recorded which). The receptors stem from a woman aged 45-59 years who had recovered from COVID-19. Both conserved end residues are part of each CDR3. Each record gives: J gene, V gene, clone size, D gene, CDR3 protein, CDR3 DNA. D genes are given only for firm matches. Only part of the rows carry a size: once, few, many, or a class if the clone is expanded.

>TRBJ2-3|TRBV5-4|.|TRBD1
CASSPQGVDTDTQYF
TGTGCCAGCAGCCCACAGGGGGTGGACACAGATACGCAGTATTTT
>TRBJ2-1|TRBV5-1|.|TRBD1
CASIGGTGDSSYNEQFF
TGCGCCAGCATAGGCGGAACAGGGGACAGCTCCTACAATGAGCAGTTCTTC
>TRBJ1-5|TRBV28|.|.
CASKAGRAQHF
TGTGCCAGCAAGGCCGGGAGGGCCCAGCATTTT
>TRBJ1-3|TRBV18|once|.
CASSSRVDSGNTIYF
TGTGCCAGCTCATCGCGGGTCGACTCTGGAAACACCATATATTTT
>TRBJ2-7|TRBV19|few|TRBD2
CASSSAGVYEQYF
TGTGCCAGTAGTAGTGCGGGAGTCTACGAGCAGTACTTC
>TRBJ1-2|TRBV19|.|.
CASNPTEIANYGYTF
TGTGCCAGTAACCCCACAGAAATCGCTAACTATGGCTACACCTTC
>TRBJ1-2|TRBV5-6|.|TRBD1
CASSLAWEQGRRGDYGYTF
TGTGCCAGCAGCTTGGCATGGGAACAGGGGCGGAGAGGAGACTATGGCTACACCTTC
>TRBJ2-5|TRBV11-3|.|TRBD2
CASSPSTSAGGGETQYF
TGTGCCAGCAGCCCCTCAACCTCCGCGGGAGGGGGAGAGACCCAGTACTTC
>TRBJ2-1|TRBV5-1|.|TRBD2
CASSLVTSGASEQFF
TGCGCCAGCAGCTTAGTGACTAGCGGGGCTAGTGAGCAGTTCTTC
>TRBJ2-1|TRBV11-2|.|TRBD1
CASSLTGGLYNEQFF
TGTGCCAGCAGCTTAACAGGGGGCCTCTACAATGAGCAGTTCTTC
>TRBJ1-6|TRBV6-5|.|.
CASRAPYGRNSPLHF
TGTGCCAGCAGAGCCCCCTACGGGAGGAATTCACCCCTCCACTTT
>TRBJ2-7|TRBV5-1|.|.
CASSLEAGPSYEQYF
TGCGCCAGCAGCTTGGAGGCAGGGCCCTCCTACGAGCAGTACTTC
>TRBJ2-5|TRBV28|.|.
CASSSATLSGKETQYF
TGTGCCAGCAGTTCGGCTACCCTTAGCGGAAAAGAGACCCAGTACTTC
>TRBJ1-5|TRBV2|.|.
CASSDGHFIRHF
TGTGCCAGCAGCGACGGACATTTTATCAGACATTTT
>TRBJ2-7|TRBV19|.|TRBD1
CASSTGTGGPGYEQYF
TGTGCCAGTAGCACCGGGACAGGGGGACCCGGATACGAGCAGTACTTC
>TRBJ2-1|TRBV5-1|.|.
CASSLVAGSYNEQFF
TGCGCCAGCAGCTTGGTCGCGGGGTCCTACAATGAGCAGTTCTTC
>TRBJ2-1|TRBV19|.|.
CASSPRAGQVYNEQFF
TGTGCCAGTAGTCCAAGAGCGGGACAAGTCTACAATGAGCAGTTCTTC
>TRBJ1-1|TRBV5-1|.|.
CASSLLVGGNGDEAFF
TGCGCCAGCAGCTTACTGGTCGGGGGGAATGGGGATGAAGCTTTCTTT
>TRBJ1-1|TRBV5-1|.|.
CASSLALADSTEAFF
TGCGCCAGCAGCTTGGCCTTAGCAGACAGCACTGAAGCTTTCTTT
>TRBJ1-6|TRBV28|few|.
CASSLSGFYSPLHF
TGTGCCAGCAGTTTATCCGGGTTTTATTCACCCCTCCACTTT
>TRBJ2-1|TRBV6-5|.|TRBD2
CASSEASGLYNEQFF
TGTGCCAGCTCAGAGGCTAGCGGGTTGTACAATGAGCAGTTCTTC
>TRBJ2-7|TRBV18|.|.
CASSPGAASYEQYF
TGTGCCAGCTCACCAGGGGCAGCTTCCTACGAGCAGTACTTC